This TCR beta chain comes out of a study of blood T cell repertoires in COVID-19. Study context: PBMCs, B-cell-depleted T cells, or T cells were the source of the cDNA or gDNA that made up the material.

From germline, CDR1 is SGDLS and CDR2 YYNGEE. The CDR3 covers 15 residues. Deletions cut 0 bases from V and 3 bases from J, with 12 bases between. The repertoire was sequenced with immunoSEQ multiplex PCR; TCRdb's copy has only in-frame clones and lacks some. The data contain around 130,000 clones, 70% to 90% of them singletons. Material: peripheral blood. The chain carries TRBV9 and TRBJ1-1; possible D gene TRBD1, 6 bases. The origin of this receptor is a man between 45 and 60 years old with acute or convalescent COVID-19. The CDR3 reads CASSVDVGGYTEAFF. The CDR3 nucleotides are TGTGCCAGCAGCGTAGATGTAGGGGGATACACTGAAGCTTTCTTT. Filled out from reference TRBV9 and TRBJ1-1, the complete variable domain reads DSGVTQTPKHLITATGQRVTLRCSPRSGDLSVYWYQQSLDQGLQFLIQYYNGEERAKGNILERFSAQQFPDLHSELNLSSLELGDSALYFCASSVDVGGYTEAFFGQGTRLTVV.